What follows are 7 T cell receptor beta chains derived from one specimen sequenced in a study of blood T cell repertoires in COVID-19. Only in-frame clones appear in the TCRdb table, and some are missing; sequencing was by immunoSEQ multiplex PCR. The profile shows some 120,000 clones, around 90% of them singletons. The sequenced sample consisted of peripheral blood. The receptors were sampled from a man in his fifties with active COVID-19.

The chain recombines TRBV5-5 with TRBJ1-2; D possibly corresponds to TRBD1 (5 bases). Germline-derived CDR1 and CDR2 are SGHKS and YYEKEE (reference sequence). There are 16 residues in the CDR3. The germline V and J ends were trimmed by 0 bases and 4 bases, with 16 bases remaining between them. CDR3 nucleotide sequence: TGTGCCAGCAGCTTGGCGGGACGGGGGGTAGGCTATGGCTACACCTTC. It encodes CASSLAGRGVGYGYTF.

The rearrangement joins TRBV6-6 to TRBJ2-7, with 8 bases identical to TRBD1. The CDR3 length is 14 residues. Germline V gene lookup returns CDR1 MNHNY and CDR2 SVGAGI (reference sequence). J gave up 4 bases and V 7 bases, and 9 bases lay outside the gene matches. CDR3 DNA sequence: TGTGCCAGCACCCCAGGACAGGGAGTATACGAGCAGTACGTC. Amino acids: CASTPGQGVYEQYV.

This chain connects TRBV18 to TRBJ2-5; D is possibly TRBD1 (5 bases). CDR1 and CDR2 from the germline V gene are KGHSH and LQKENI. The CDR3 length is 14 residues. V shed 1 base and J shed 4 bases, with 10 bases lying between them. The CDR3 is CASSPLPQAETQYF. DNA for the CDR3: TGTGCCAGCTCACCACTCCCACAGGCAGAGACCCAGTACTTC.

The V and J genes are TRBV5-8 and TRBJ2-2, with 8 bases aligning to TRBD2. The CDR3 runs to 19 residues. Trimming at V came to 2 bases and at J to 1 base, leaving 13 bases not matched to a gene. The germline CDR1 and CDR2 sequences are SGHTS and YDEGEE. The CDR3 region is CASSFLQTSGGWNTGELFF. The CDR3, as DNA: TGTGCCAGCAGCTTCCTTCAAACGAGCGGGGGCTGGAACACCGGGGAGCTGTTTTTT.

The genes are TRBV6-5 and TRBJ2-7; no definite D call. CDR1 MNHEY and CDR2 SVGAGI come from the germline V gene. The CDR3 has 15 amino acids. Trimming took off 0 bases at V and 4 bases at J, with 13 bases between the two ends. CDR3 amino acids: CASSYSRKTQYEQYF. CDR3 DNA: TGTGCCAGCAGTTACTCGAGAAAAACCCAATACGAGCAGTACTTC.

This clone was recorded a few times. The chain has TRBV5-5 and TRBJ1-3; 9 bases are shared with TRBD1. Germline V lookup: CDR1 SGHKS, CDR2 YYEKEE (reference sequence). Trimming cost V 5 bases and J 4 bases; bases outside gene matches: 4. The CDR3 runs to 14 residues. CDR3 in amino acids: CASSPGTGGNTIYF. Here the CDR3 DNA reads TGTGCCAGCAGTCCCGGGACAGGGGGAAACACCATATATTTT.

This clone was recorded once. V is TRBV2 and J is TRBJ2-7; maybe TRBD2 (5 bases). This CDR3 has 14 amino acids. V was cut by 8 bases and J by 5 bases, with 19 bases left in between. Germline CDR1 reads SNHLY; CDR2 reads FYNNEI. The CDR3 DNA follows: TGTGCCAGCTTCAGGCGAGAGGGATACGACGAGCAGTACTTC. This sequence encodes CASFRREGYDEQYF.